This T cell receptor beta chain was identified during a study of blood T cell repertoires in COVID-19. Study details: From T cells, B-cell-depleted T cells, or PBMCs came the material, which was cDNA or gDNA.

Using immunoSEQ multiplex PCR, the repertoire was profiled, and TCRdb retains in-frame clones only, with some absent. The repertoire holds around 190,000 clones, with approximately 82% as singletons. Germline V gene lookup returns CDR1 SGHNT and CDR2 YYREEE (reference sequence). V lost 5 bases, J lost 7 bases, and 9 bases stayed unmatched. The CDR3 has 15 amino acids. The specimen sequenced was peripheral blood. The V call is TRBV5-4, the J call TRBJ2-1; 10 bases line up with TRBD2. The clonotype originates from a human donor in a cohort sampled during active COVID-19. CDR3 nucleotide sequence: TGTGCCAGCAGTCCCAAAGCTAGCGGGAGTAATGAGCAGTTCTTC. The encoded protein is CASSPKASGSNEQFF.